The 27 T cell receptor beta chains below all came from one sample that was sequenced in a study of cytomegalovirus exposure and HLA in healthy donors. PCR employed 60 Vbeta and 13 Jbeta primers. The assay was immunoSEQ multiplex PCR, and TCRdb's table has in-frame clones only and misses some. The sample holds about 84,000 clones. The specimen sequenced was PBMCs. The receptors stem from a man aged 45-60 years in good health and CMV-seronegative.

This rearrangement joins TRBV4-2 to TRBJ1-2; 7 bases align to TRBD1. The CDR3 runs 15 residues. Losses at the gene ends were 3 bases for V and 2 bases for J; bases not matched to a gene: 6. Germline V lookup: CDR1 LGHNA, CDR2 YNFKEQ. The CDR3 reads CASSQIQGMNYGYTF. In DNA, the CDR3 is TGTGCCAGCAGCCAGATACAGGGGATGAACTATGGCTACACCTTC.

The chain links TRBV10-1 to TRBJ2-2; D may be TRBD2 (6 bases). CDR1 is WNHNN, CDR2 SYGVQD, per germline (reference sequence). Trimming pared 0 bases from V and 5 bases from J, leaving 16 bases between. There are 17 residues in the CDR3. The CDR3 DNA sequence: TGCGCCAGCAGTGAGTCGCGGAGGCTGGGGGGAACCGGGGAGCTGTTTTTT. Translating gives CASSESRRLGGTGELFF.

This chain joins TRBV15 and TRBJ1-6, with TRBD1 matching over 7 bases. Trimming at V came to 1 base and at J to 6 bases, leaving 6 bases not matched to a gene. The germline V gene has CDR1 LNHNV and CDR2 YYDKDF (reference sequence). CDR3 size: 16 residues. This CDR3 is CATSRAGGLVNSPLHF. The CDR3 nucleotides read TGTGCCACCAGCAGAGCAGGGGGACTTGTTAATTCACCCCTCCACTTT.

The chain links TRBV21-1 to TRBJ1-1; the table's D gene call, TRBD1, was not cross checked with the DNA. TRBV21-1 is assigned pseudogene status. The length of the CDR3 is 20 residues. In nucleotides, the CDR3 is TGTGCCAGCAGCCTACGAAGGACAGGGGGGCAAGGCCCTACACTGAAGGGGATTTTGTGG. Its protein product is CASSLRRTGGQGPTLKGILW.

The gene calls are TRBV19 and TRBJ1-2, with 7 bases matching TRBD1. Germline CDR1 is LNHDA and CDR2 is SQIVND (reference sequence). This CDR3 spans 13 amino acids. Trimming cost V 5 bases and J 4 bases; bases outside gene matches: 4. In nucleotides, the CDR3 is TGTGCCAGTAGTTCGGGACAGTTCTATGGCTACACCTTC. Translated, it gives CASSSGQFYGYTF.

V and J are TRBV28 and TRBJ1-3; 7 bases are shared with TRBD1. V shed 5 bases, J shed 2 bases, and the junction held 6 bases outside the gene matches. In germline, CDR1 is MDHEN, CDR2 SYDVKM. The CDR3 is made up of 15 amino acids. The CDR3, as DNA: TGTGCCAGCAGTCTCCAAGACAGGGCTGGAAACACCATATATTTT. Amino acids: CASSLQDRAGNTIYF.

V and J are TRBV18 and TRBJ1-4, with a possible D match to TRBD1 (6 bases). Germline values: CDR1 KGHSH, CDR2 LQKENI. The CDR3 runs to 16 residues. Trimming stripped 3 bases from V and 0 bases from J, with 11 bases between. CDR3 region: CASSPSGTPTNEKLFF. The CDR3 region has the DNA TGTGCCAGCTCACCTTCCGGGACACCAACTAATGAAAAACTGTTTTTT.

The chain employs TRBV7-9 and TRBJ1-1; the match to TRBD1 covers 7 bases. Germline values: CDR1 SEHNR, CDR2 FQNEAQ (reference sequence). This CDR3 spans 12 amino acids. The junction had 7 bases not matched to a gene; V was cut back by 8 bases and J by 7 bases. CDR3 region: CASEDRLSEAFF. The CDR3 nucleotides read TGTGCCAGCGAGGACAGGTTGAGTGAAGCTTTCTTT.

V gene TRBV5-1 combines with J gene TRBJ2-7; 9 nucleotides match TRBD1. The germline V gene has CDR1 SGHRS and CDR2 YFSETQ. The junction had 8 bases not matched to a gene; V was cut back by 1 base and J by 3 bases. CDR3 size: 16 residues. The CDR3 is CASSLLTGQGFYEQYF. CDR3 coding DNA: TGCGCCAGCAGCTTGCTGACTGGACAGGGGTTCTACGAGCAGTACTTC. The full variable domain, with the rest looked up from reference TRBV5-1 and TRBJ2-7, is KAGVTQTPRYLIKTRGQQVTLSCSPISGHRSVSWYQQTPGQGLQFLFEYFSETQRNKGNFPGRFSGRQFSNSRSEMNVSTLELGDSALYLCASSLLTGQGFYEQYFGPGTRLTVT.

The chain recombines TRBV18 with TRBJ2-1; 10 positions match TRBD1. Germline loops: CDR1 KGHSH, CDR2 LQKENI. J gave up 0 bases and V 7 bases, and 6 bases lay outside the gene matches. This CDR3 spans 16 amino acids. As DNA, the CDR3 is TGTGCCAGCTGCCGAGACAGGGGGCTCTCCTACAATGAGCAGTTCTTC. Its protein product is CASCRDRGLSYNEQFF. Complete variable domain (other parts from reference TRBV18 and TRBJ2-1): NAGVMQNPRHLVRRRGQEARLRCSPMKGHSHVYWYRQLPEEGLKFMVYLQKENIIDESGMPKERFSAEFPKEGPSILRIQQVVRGDSAAYFCASCRDRGLSYNEQFFGPGTRLTVL.

The DNA for the CDR3 is TGTGCCAGCAGCCTGAGCGGGGGACGCACAGATACGCAGTATTTT. It translates to CASSLSGGRTDTQYF. J is TRBJ2-3 and V is TRBV6-5; 8 bases are shared with TRBD2. J was trimmed by 1 base and V by 6 bases; bases with no gene match: 6. This CDR3 region has 15 residues. Germline V gives CDR1 MNHEY, CDR2 SVGAGI.

The chain has TRBV5-1 and TRBJ2-5; 7 nucleotides align to TRBD2. This CDR3 has 15 residues. V lost 0 bases to trimming and J lost 4 bases; unmatched junction nucleotides: 6. CDR1 SGHRS and CDR2 YFSETQ come from the germline V gene. The DNA of the CDR3 is TGCGCCAGCAGCTTGGAAGGAGAGCGGGGAGAGACCCAGTACTTC. It encodes CASSLEGERGETQYF.

The chain has TRBV5-1 and TRBJ1-2, with D perhaps TRBD1 (5 bases). Trimming removed 0 bases from V and 4 bases from J, with 16 bases in between. CDR3 length equals 16 residues. Germline CDR1 is SGHRS and CDR2 is YFSETQ. In nucleotides, the CDR3 is TGCGCCAGCAGCTTGGATAAGCAGGGCGGACGCTATGGCTACACCTTC. Protein product: CASSLDKQGGRYGYTF.

This chain uses TRBV13 with TRBJ2-1, with 10 bases fitting TRBD2. The J segment lost 4 bases and the V segment lost 4 bases, leaving 4 bases of the junction unmatched. The V gene's germline CDR1 is PRHDT and CDR2 FYEKMQ (reference sequence). This CDR3 comprises 15 residues. CDR3 DNA sequence: TGTGCCAGCAGCTCGGAAGCGGGGGGGTACAATGAGCAGTTCTTC. Translation: CASSSEAGGYNEQFF.

The J gene is TRBJ2-1, the V gene TRBV7-2, with D maybe TRBD2 (6 bases). There are 13 residues in the CDR3. CDR1 is SGHTA and CDR2 is FQGNSA in the germline V gene. V shed 6 bases and J shed 7 bases, with 13 bases lying between them. The DNA for the CDR3 is TGTGCCAGCAGGCGGAGGGGAATTAATGAGCAGTTCTTC. Translating gives CASRRRGINEQFF. The full variable domain, its missing parts supplied by reference TRBV7-2 and TRBJ2-1, is GAGVSQSPSNKVTEKGKDVELRCDPISGHTALYWYRQSLGQGLEFLIYFQGNSAPDKSGLPSDRFSAERTGGSVSTLTIQRTQQEDSAVYLCASRRRGINEQFFGPGTRLTVL.

The chain has TRBV5-1 and TRBJ2-1; TRBD2 is a possible D gene (6 bases). Deletions cut 0 bases from V and 5 bases from J, with 12 bases between. There are 15 residues in the CDR3. Germline V gene sequence: CDR1 SGHRS, CDR2 YFSETQ. DNA of the CDR3: TGCGCCAGCAGCTTGGGCGGGGAGTGGAACAATGAGCAGTTCTTC. Its protein is CASSLGGEWNNEQFF.

V is TRBV14 and J is TRBJ1-6, with 9 bases aligning to TRBD1. This CDR3 contains 15 residues. The V gene end was trimmed by 2 bases and the J gene end by 7 bases; junction bases not matched to a gene: 3. Germline values: CDR1 SGHDN, CDR2 FVKESK. The CDR3 sequence: CASSQFGQGNSPLHF. The CDR3 DNA is TGTGCCAGCAGCCAATTTGGACAGGGGAATTCACCCCTCCACTTT.

The chain uses TRBV28 and TRBJ1-6, with a weak D call TRBD1 (5 bases). CDR1 MDHEN and CDR2 SYDVKM come from the germline V gene. Between the trimmed V and J ends, which lost 6 bases and 0 bases, there was a span of 9 bases. The length of the CDR3 is 15 residues. CDR3 DNA sequence: TGTGCCAGCAGCGGGGGGAGCTCCTATAATTCACCCCTCCACTTT. It yields the protein CASSGGSSYNSPLHF. Full variable domain (missing parts from reference TRBV28 and TRBJ1-6): DVKVTQSSRYLVKRTGEKVFLECVQDMDHENMFWYRQDPGLGLRLIYFSYDVKMKEKGDIPEGYSVSREKKERFSLILESASTNQTSMYLCASSGGSSYNSPLHFGNGTRLTVT.

This chain connects TRBV7-6 to TRBJ2-1, with a weak D call TRBD1 (5 bases). This CDR3 contains 14 residues. Trimming left V 8 bases short and J 4 bases short, with 15 bases between. Germline-derived CDR1 and CDR2 are SGHVS and FNYEAQ. CDR3 coding DNA: TGTGCCAGCGCTCAGGGCCTTGGGTACAATGAGCAGTTCTTC. Translation gives CASAQGLGYNEQFF. Based on the CDR3 plus reference TRBV7-6 and TRBJ2-1, the full variable domain is GAGVSQSPRYKVTKRGQDVALRCDPISGHVSLYWYRQALGQGPEFLTYFNYEAQQDKSGLPNDRFSAERPEGSISTLTIQRTEQRDSAMYRCASAQGLGYNEQFFGPGTRLTVL.

The V and J genes are TRBV19 and TRBJ1-4, with 7 bases lining up with TRBD1. The junction had 15 bases not matched to a gene; V was cut back by 9 bases and J by 8 bases. Per the germline V gene, CDR1 is LNHDA and CDR2 is SQIVND (reference sequence). The CDR3 has 15 residues. The CDR3 DNA sequence: TGTGCCAGCGCTCAAGGGGGACAGTCTTTCGAAAAACTGTTTTTT. Its translation is CASAQGGQSFEKLFF.

The rearrangement uses TRBV7-2 and TRBJ2-2, with 8 bases that match TRBD1. V lost 3 bases, J lost 7 bases, and 10 bases stayed unmatched. This CDR3 comprises 16 residues. Germline V gives CDR1 SGHTA, CDR2 FQGNSA. DNA for the CDR3: TGTGCCAGCAGCTTGCTGGACAGGGAGATAGGCGGGGAGCTGTTTTTT. It yields the protein CASSLLDREIGGELFF. Full variable domain (remainder filled in from reference TRBV7-2 and TRBJ2-2): GAGVSQSPSNKVTEKGKDVELRCDPISGHTALYWYRQSLGQGLEFLIYFQGNSAPDKSGLPSDRFSAERTGGSVSTLTIQRTQQEDSAVYLCASSLLDREIGGELFFGEGSRLTVL.

The chain carries TRBV18 and TRBJ1-5; a possible D gene is TRBD1 (6 bases). V dropped 3 bases and J dropped 7 bases, with 13 bases sitting between them. CDR3 length equals 14 residues. Germline loops: CDR1 KGHSH, CDR2 LQKENI. CDR3 DNA: TGTGCCAGCTCACCCGGACAGATCTCGCAGCCCCAGCATTTT. This sequence encodes CASSPGQISQPQHF.

The chain couples TRBV27 to TRBJ2-7; D is undetermined. The CDR3 covers 14 residues. Per the germline V gene, CDR1 is MNHEY and CDR2 is SMNVEV (reference sequence). The germline V and J ends were trimmed by 0 bases and 0 bases, with 6 bases remaining between them. The CDR3 DNA follows: TGTGCCAGCAGTTTATCGTATAGCTCCTACGAGCAGTACTTC. Translation gives CASSLSYSSYEQYF.

The chain employs TRBV28 and TRBJ1-2, with 8 positions matching TRBD1. The V segment lost 3 bases and the J segment 2 bases; nucleotides outside the gene matches: 2. Germline values: CDR1 MDHEN, CDR2 SYDVKM. CDR3 size: 14 residues. In DNA form, the CDR3 reads TGTGCCAGCAGTTTTTCAGGGGGCAACTATGGCTACACCTTC. This translates into CASSFSGGNYGYTF.

J is TRBJ1-1 and V is TRBV7-2; 7 bases align to TRBD1. CDR1 SGHTA and CDR2 FQGNSA come from the germline V gene. Losses at the gene ends were 3 bases for V and 3 bases for J; bases not matched to a gene: 7. The CDR3 runs 15 residues. The CDR3 sequence: CASSLMDRQYTEAFF. Here the CDR3 DNA reads TGTGCCAGCAGCTTGATGGACAGGCAATACACTGAAGCTTTCTTT.

The chain carries TRBV7-9 and TRBJ2-2, with a possible D match to TRBD2 (6 bases). The CDR3 contains 15 residues. The germline gives CDR1 SEHNR, CDR2 FQNEAQ (reference sequence). The V end was cut by 4 bases, the J end by 8 bases, with 17 bases between. The CDR3 is CASSSGGLILGELFF. In nucleotides, the CDR3 is TGTGCCAGCAGCTCCGGGGGACTGATCTTGGGGGAGCTGTTTTTT. The full variable domain, completed using reference TRBV7-9 and TRBJ2-2, is DTGVSQNPRHKITKRGQNVTFRCDPISEHNRLYWYRQTLGQGPEFLTYFQNEAQLEKSRLLSDRFSAERPKGSFSTLEIQRTEQGDSAMYLCASSSGGLILGELFFGEGSRLTVL.

CDR3 coding DNA: TGTGCCAGCAGCCCGGGACTAGGGATCAATGAGCAGTTCTTC. It codes for CASSPGLGINEQFF. V usage is TRBV13 and J usage is TRBJ2-1; TRBD2 matches at 8 bases. With V trimmed by 5 bases and J by 6 bases, 6 bases remained unmatched. The CDR3 is 14 residues long. Looked up from germline, CDR1 is PRHDT and CDR2 is FYEKMQ (reference sequence).